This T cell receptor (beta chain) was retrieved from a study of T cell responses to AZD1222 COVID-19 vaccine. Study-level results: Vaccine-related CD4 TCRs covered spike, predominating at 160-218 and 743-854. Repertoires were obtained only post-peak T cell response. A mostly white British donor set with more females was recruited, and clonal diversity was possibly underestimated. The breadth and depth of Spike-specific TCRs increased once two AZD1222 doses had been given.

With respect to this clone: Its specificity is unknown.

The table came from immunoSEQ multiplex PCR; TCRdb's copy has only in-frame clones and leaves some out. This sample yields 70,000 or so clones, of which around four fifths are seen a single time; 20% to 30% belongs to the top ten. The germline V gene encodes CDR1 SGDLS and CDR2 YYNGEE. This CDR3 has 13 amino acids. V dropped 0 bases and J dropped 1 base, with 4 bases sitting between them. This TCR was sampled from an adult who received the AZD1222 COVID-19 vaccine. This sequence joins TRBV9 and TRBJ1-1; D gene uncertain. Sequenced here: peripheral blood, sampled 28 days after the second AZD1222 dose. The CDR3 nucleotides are TGTGCCAGCAGCGTAGTGAGGAACACTGAAGCTTTCTTT. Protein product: CASSVVRNTEAFF.